This T cell receptor beta chain was observed in a study of TIL therapy for anti-PD-1-resistant metastatic lung cancer. Trimming cost V 3 bases and J 4 bases, with 15 bases left between them. This CDR3 has 15 amino acids. Germline V gives CDR1 LNHDA, CDR2 SQIVND (reference sequence). This was the immunoSEQ v3 assay. Produced via immunoSEQ multiplex PCR; TCRdb's table is partial and in-frame only. The sample contains tens of thousands of clones, 70% to 85% of which appear only once. Regarding time point: pre-treatment sample, taken before nivolumab and TIL therapy. Tumor tissue came from excised metastases, mostly pleural nodules or supraclavicular lymph nodes.

The specimen comprised tumor tissue, sampled at baseline. This chain uses TRBV19 with TRBJ1-1; TRBD1 is a possible D gene (5 bases). This TCR derives from a person aged 25 to 85 with non-small cell lung cancer. The chain's CDR3 is CASSISGVQGTEAFF. The CDR3 coding sequence is TGTGCCAGTAGTATTAGTGGAGTCCAGGGCACTGAAGCTTTCTTT.